Listed here are 20 T cell receptor beta chains from one sample, sequenced in a study of blood T cell repertoires in COVID-19. Only in-frame clones appear in the TCRdb table, and some are missing; sequencing was by immunoSEQ multiplex PCR. Of around 30,000 clones listed, 77% are singletons. The source material was peripheral blood. The receptor source for this set is a human donor in a cohort sampled during active COVID-19.

The chain employs TRBV21-1 and TRBJ2-1; the table gives TRBD2 as D, unverified against the DNA. TRBV21-1 is a pseudogene segment. The CDR3 is 15 residues long. The CDR3 region has the DNA TGTGCCAGCAGCCCCGGACTAGCGGGAGTGCATGAGCAGTTCTTC. Amino acids: CASSPGLAGVHEQFF.

This sequence joins TRBV18 and TRBJ2-2, with unresolved D. The CDR3 sequence is 15 residues long. The germline V gene encodes CDR1 KGHSH and CDR2 LQKENI. Trimming took 1 base from V and 1 from J, leaving 7 bases between them. The CDR3 spells CASSPLVQNTGELFF. In nucleotides, the CDR3 is TGTGCCAGCTCACCACTGGTACAGAACACCGGGGAGCTGTTTTTT.

This rearrangement joins TRBV3-1 (or the pseudogene TRBV3-2) to TRBJ1-5, with D possibly being TRBD1 (5 bases). CDR3 length equals 12 residues. The germline V and J ends were trimmed by 2 bases and 7 bases, with 6 bases remaining between them. Germline CDR1 and CDR2: LGHDT and YNNKEL (reference sequence). The CDR3 DNA sequence: TGTGCCAGCAGCCAACGGGGGCAGCCCCAGCATTTT. This encodes CASSQRGQPQHF.

The CDR3 DNA reads as TGCGCCAGCAGTCAGGGGTCTGGAAACACCATATATTTT. Residues: CASSQGSGNTIYF. V is TRBV10-1 and J is TRBJ1-3, with TRBD1 as a possible D gene (6 bases). V lost 5 bases and J lost 1, with 6 bases in between. CDR1 is WNHNN and CDR2 is SYGVQD in the germline V gene (reference sequence). CDR3 size: 13 residues.

Only one count was recorded for this clone. The rearrangement uses TRBV2 and TRBJ2-5; D gene ambiguous. V lost 9 bases, J lost 5 bases, and 16 bases lay in between. This CDR3 has 13 amino acids. CDR1 and CDR2 (germline): SNHLY, FYNNEI. The CDR3 DNA follows: TGTGCCAGTGAGTTAGATTCTTGGGAGACCCAGTACTTC. Translation gives CASELDSWETQYF.

Written as DNA, the CDR3 is TGTGCCAGCAGTTACCAGGGGGGAAGTGAGACCCAGTACTTC. As protein: CASSYQGGSETQYF. V usage is TRBV6-6 and J usage is TRBJ2-5; TRBD1 might be the D (7 bases). The CDR3 is made up of 14 amino acids. Trimming stripped 2 bases from V and 5 bases from J, with 12 bases between. The germline gives CDR1 MNHNY, CDR2 SVGAGI (reference sequence).

The chain combines TRBV18 with TRBJ2-2; D not certain. Per germline, CDR1 KGHSH and CDR2 LQKENI. CDR3 length equals 13 residues. Trimming removed 4 bases at V and 4 bases at J, with 7 bases between. The CDR3 sequence is CASSQLPTGELFF. In DNA, the CDR3 is TGTGCCAGCTCACAGCTGCCCACCGGGGAGCTGTTTTTT.

The CDR3 protein is CASSWTGGQAFF. The CDR3 nucleotides read TGTGCCAGCAGTTGGACAGGGGGCCAAGCTTTCTTT. The rearrangement uses TRBV6-5 and TRBJ1-1, with 11 bases aligning to TRBD1. This CDR3 has 12 amino acids. The germline gives CDR1 MNHEY, CDR2 SVGAGI. J lost 9 bases, V lost 4 bases, and 1 base had no gene match.

The genes are TRBV28 and TRBJ2-5, with D perhaps matching TRBD2 (6 bases). The CDR3 contains 16 residues. The V gene's germline CDR1 is MDHEN and CDR2 SYDVKM. V was cut by 4 bases and J by 4 bases, with 19 bases left in between. CDR3 loop: CASSSTTSSGSETQYF. DNA for the CDR3: TGTGCCAGCAGTTCTACGACTAGTTCAGGTTCAGAGACCCAGTACTTC.

The chain links TRBV10-3 to TRBJ2-1; perhaps TRBD2 as D (7 bases). The CDR3 covers 17 residues. Between the trimmed V and J ends, which lost 0 bases and 5 bases, there was a span of 17 bases. Germline V CDR1 and CDR2: ENHRY, SYGVKD. DNA for the CDR3: TGTGCCATCAGTGAGTCGGTGGGGGGGCGGGACCACAATGAGCAGTTCTTC. Translation: CAISESVGGRDHNEQFF.

The V gene is TRBV25-1, the J gene TRBJ2-3, with 15 bases aligning to TRBD2. The germline gives CDR1 MGHDK, CDR2 SYGVNS. V was clipped by 1 base and J by 0 bases; unmatched bases: 2. The CDR3 contains 18 residues. This CDR3 is CASSESGLAGGSTDTQYF. The CDR3, as DNA: TGTGCCAGCAGTGAATCGGGACTAGCGGGAGGAAGCACAGATACGCAGTATTTT.

The chain uses TRBV4-3 and TRBJ2-3; D possibly corresponds to TRBD1 (6 bases). The CDR3 extends over 18 amino acids. Germline CDR1 reads LGHNA; CDR2 reads YSLEER. Trimming took 2 bases from V and 4 from J, leaving 22 bases between them. CDR3 amino acids: CASSQSSGVGHTADTQYF. The CDR3, as DNA: TGCGCCAGCAGCCAATCCTCAGGGGTAGGACACACTGCAGATACGCAGTATTTT.

The CDR3 here is CASSQGRSHTEAFF. For the CDR3, the DNA is TGTGCCAGCAGCCAAGGACGGAGCCACACTGAAGCTTTCTTT. The rearrangement uses TRBV3-1 (or the pseudogene TRBV3-2) and TRBJ1-1; no clear D gene. Trimming took 1 base from V and 3 from J, leaving 9 bases between them. This CDR3 contains 14 residues. Germline loops: CDR1 LGHDT, CDR2 YNNKEL (reference sequence).

The V gene is TRBV18, the J gene TRBJ2-1; 10 bases map to TRBD1. Losses at the gene ends were 4 bases for V and 7 bases for J; bases not matched to a gene: 10. Germline lookup yields CDR1 KGHSH and CDR2 LQKENI. The length of the CDR3 is 16 residues. CDR3 bases: TGTGCCAGCTCACTTGGCGACAGGGGGCGATTGAATGAGCAGTTCTTC. Protein: CASSLGDRGRLNEQFF.

J is TRBJ2-2 and V is TRBV29-1, with 8 bases that match TRBD1. Losses at the gene ends were 5 bases for V and 2 bases for J; bases not matched to a gene: 4. The CDR3 sequence is 14 residues long. Germline CDR1 SQVTM, CDR2 ANQGSEA. CDR3 loop: CSVTGTGNTGELFF. The CDR3 DNA is TGCAGCGTTACCGGGACAGGTAACACCGGGGAGCTGTTTTTT.

V and J are TRBV6-1 and TRBJ2-1; 8 bases line up with TRBD2. Germline V gene data show CDR1 as MNHNS and CDR2 as SASEGT. The length of the CDR3 is 16 residues. The V and J ends lost 2 bases and 4 bases, in that order; junction bases with no gene match: 7. CDR3: CASSEQGGGIYNEQFF. CDR3 sequence (DNA): TGTGCCAGCAGTGAACAGGGCGGGGGGATATACAATGAGCAGTTCTTC.

The J gene is TRBJ1-2, the V gene TRBV6-5, with D perhaps matching TRBD1 (6 bases). Germline V gene sequence: CDR1 MNHEY, CDR2 SVGAGI. This CDR3 comprises 14 residues. V was cut by 0 bases and J by 4 bases, with 9 bases left in between. CDR3 sequence (DNA): TGTGCCAGCAGTTACTCGGACAGCTTCTATGGCTACACCTTC. This gives the protein CASSYSDSFYGYTF.

The J gene is TRBJ2-1, the V gene TRBV4-2; D not certain. Germline V lookup: CDR1 LGHNA, CDR2 YNFKEQ. The CDR3 is 13 residues long. The V end was cut by 1 base, the J end by 7 bases, with 8 bases between. CDR3 protein: CASSQVGRNEQFF. Here the CDR3 DNA reads TGTGCCAGCAGCCAAGTTGGTAGAAATGAGCAGTTCTTC.

The J gene is TRBJ1-2, the V gene TRBV2, with 8 bases matching TRBD1. Germline CDR1 SNHLY, CDR2 FYNNEI. CDR3 length: 15 residues. Trimming cost V 4 bases and J 5 bases; bases outside gene matches: 9. CDR3 amino acids: CASSGGLGQGYGYTF. CDR3 DNA sequence: TGTGCCAGCAGTGGGGGCCTAGGACAGGGATATGGCTACACCTTC.

The chain has TRBV3-1 (or the pseudogene TRBV3-2) and TRBJ2-7; 15 bases align to TRBD2. Germline loops: CDR1 LGHDT, CDR2 YNNKEL (reference sequence). The CDR3 totals 17 residues. V lost 0 bases and J lost 7; bases outside the gene matches: 7. CDR3 in amino acids: CASSQDLGLAGGFEQYF. The CDR3, as DNA: TGTGCCAGCAGCCAAGATTTAGGACTAGCGGGAGGGTTTGAGCAGTACTTC.